These T cell receptor beta chains were read from a single sample in a study of blood T cell repertoires in COVID-19. TCRdb keeps only in-frame clones here, not all; method: immunoSEQ multiplex PCR. The sample comprises some 16,000 clones, approximately 83% of which are singletons, and around a third rests with the top ten. What was sequenced was peripheral blood. Every receptor here comes from a man in his 70s in a cohort sampled during active COVID-19. Each CDR3 is given with its conserved first and last residue. The D gene is left open where the match is weak.

D gene	CDR3 length	V gene	J gene	CDR3 protein
TRBD1	15	TRBV28	TRBJ2-1	CASSLPLTGGNEQFF
-	14	TRBV7-9	TRBJ2-6	CASSFLAGANVLTF
-	15	TRBV30	TRBJ1-4	CAWSVPGVGGEKLFF
-	12	TRBV29-1	TRBJ2-7	CSVVPSSYEQYF
-	15	TRBV3-1/TRBV3-2	TRBJ2-3	CASSPRRALTDTQYF
-	13	TRBV12-3/TRBV12-4	TRBJ2-1	CASHAPHYNEQFF
TRBD2	16	TRBV4-1	TRBJ2-7	CASSHGTSGTFYEQYF
TRBD1	13	TRBV10-3	TRBJ1-5	CATRGQGNQPQHF
TRBD1	13	TRBV30	TRBJ1-4	CAWTTGVGEKLFF
-	14	TRBV4-3	TRBJ1-5	CASSDGHLEGAQHF
TRBD2	14	TRBV10-2	TRBJ2-1	CASSASSGYNEQFF
TRBD1	15	TRBV6-4	TRBJ2-1	CASSDETGGHNEQFF
TRBD1	14	TRBV6-5	TRBJ2-7	CASSRWDRAYEQYF
TRBD2	17	TRBV4-2	TRBJ2-1	CASSPGTSGDSYNEQFF
TRBD2	17	TRBV6-2/TRBV6-3	TRBJ2-2	CASSYSLLAGVPGELFF
TRBD2	15	TRBV19	TRBJ2-3	CASSIVAGDADTQYF
TRBD1	14	TRBV28	TRBJ1-3	CASWDRASGNTIYF
TRBD1	16	TRBV7-9	TRBJ1-5	CASSLAVGGVDQPQHF
TRBD1	15	TRBV13	TRBJ2-1	CASSYRGVSYNEQFF
-	16	TRBV28	TRBJ1-3	CASSLPGLTSGNTIYF
-	14	TRBV5-1	TRBJ2-3	CASSLGGPKDTQYF
-	14	TRBV9	TRBJ2-3	CASSVRLVPDTQYF
TRBD2	18	TRBV18	TRBJ2-1	CASSPSSVTSSHYNEQFF
-	14	TRBV9	TRBJ2-7	CASSPTDIDYEQYF
-	15	TRBV7-2	TRBJ2-1	CASSFLGGGVNEQFF
-	13	TRBV9	TRBJ2-7	CASSVAEEYEQYF
TRBD1	16	TRBV7-9	TRBJ1-4	CASSLERGQSWEKLFF